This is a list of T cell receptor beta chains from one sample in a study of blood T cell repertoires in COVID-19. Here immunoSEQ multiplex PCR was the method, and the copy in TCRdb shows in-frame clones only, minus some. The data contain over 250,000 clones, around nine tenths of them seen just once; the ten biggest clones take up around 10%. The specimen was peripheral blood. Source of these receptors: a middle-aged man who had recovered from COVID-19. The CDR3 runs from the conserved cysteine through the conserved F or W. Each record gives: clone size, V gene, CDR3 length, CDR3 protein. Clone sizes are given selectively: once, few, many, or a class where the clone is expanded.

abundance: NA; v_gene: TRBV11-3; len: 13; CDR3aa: CASSRRLADTQYF
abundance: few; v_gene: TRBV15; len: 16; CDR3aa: CATSSGQQATNEKLFF
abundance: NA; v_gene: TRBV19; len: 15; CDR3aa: CASTNPGLANNEQFF
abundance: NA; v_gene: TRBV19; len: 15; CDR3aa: CASSSTGAGNTEAFF
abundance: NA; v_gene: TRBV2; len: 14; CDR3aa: CASSVGGSNEKLFF
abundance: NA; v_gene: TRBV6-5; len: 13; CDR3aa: CAIAPVRTGELFF
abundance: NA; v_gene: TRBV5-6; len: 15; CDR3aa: CASSLERRAGNTIYF
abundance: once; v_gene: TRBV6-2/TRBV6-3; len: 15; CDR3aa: CASSYPSGQGYGYTF
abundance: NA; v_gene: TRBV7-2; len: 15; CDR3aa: CASRQTLFMGETQYF
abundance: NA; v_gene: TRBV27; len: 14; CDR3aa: CASSARTGSHEQYF
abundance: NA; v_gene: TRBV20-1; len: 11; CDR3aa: CSASSGGELFF
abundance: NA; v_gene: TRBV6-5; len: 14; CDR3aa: CASSRAPGGRPLHF
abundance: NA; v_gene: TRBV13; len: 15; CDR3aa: CASSSGRGTYNEQFF
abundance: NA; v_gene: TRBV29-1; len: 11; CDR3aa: CSVATGGQQYF
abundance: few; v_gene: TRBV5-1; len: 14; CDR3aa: CASSLDRISYEQYF
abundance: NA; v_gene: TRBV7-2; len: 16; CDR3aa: CASSSGSASGYNEQFF
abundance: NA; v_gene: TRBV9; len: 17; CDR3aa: CASSVTGTRGPTDTQYF
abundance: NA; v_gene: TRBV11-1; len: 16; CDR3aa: CASSRPSGEGLYEQYF
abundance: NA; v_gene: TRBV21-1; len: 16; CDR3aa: CASGPRRVLAKNIQYF
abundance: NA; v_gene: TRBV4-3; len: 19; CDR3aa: CASSQDIGRGASSYNEQFF
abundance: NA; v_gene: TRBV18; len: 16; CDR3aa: CASSQSQSSGANVLTF
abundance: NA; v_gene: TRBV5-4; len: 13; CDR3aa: CASSSPGTGELFF
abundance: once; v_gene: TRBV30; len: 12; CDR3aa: CAWSVGAYGYTF
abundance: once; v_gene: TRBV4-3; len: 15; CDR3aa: CASSQEAGGHNGYTF
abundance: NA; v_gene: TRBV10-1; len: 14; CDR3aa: CASSEIGGGTEAFF
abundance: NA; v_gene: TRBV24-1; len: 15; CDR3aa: CATKASGGITDTQYF
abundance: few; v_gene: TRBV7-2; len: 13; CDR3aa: CASSPGGAYEQYF
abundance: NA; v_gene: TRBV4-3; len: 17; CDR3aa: CASSQGLSSGRTREQFF
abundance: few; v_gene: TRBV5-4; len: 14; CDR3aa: CASSLVTSGHEQYF
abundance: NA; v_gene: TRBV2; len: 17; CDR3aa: CASSEFKGGGRKNEQFF
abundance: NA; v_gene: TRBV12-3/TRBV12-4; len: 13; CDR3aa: CASSFDRDYEQYF
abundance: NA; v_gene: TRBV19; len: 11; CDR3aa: CASSIAGELFF
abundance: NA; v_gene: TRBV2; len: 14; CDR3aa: CASSAGIWNTEAFF
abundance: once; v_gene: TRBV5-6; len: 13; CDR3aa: CASSLPGVNGQFF
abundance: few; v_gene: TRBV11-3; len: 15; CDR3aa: CASSPSRTNTGELFF
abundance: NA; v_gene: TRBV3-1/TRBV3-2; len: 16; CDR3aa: CASSPRSIQSGNTIYF
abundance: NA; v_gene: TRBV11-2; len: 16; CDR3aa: CASSSLDRSNTGELFF
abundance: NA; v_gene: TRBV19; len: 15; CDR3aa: CASSIGERRNEKLFF
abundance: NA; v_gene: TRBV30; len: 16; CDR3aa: CAWSQKSRANTGELFF
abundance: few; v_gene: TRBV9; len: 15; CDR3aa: CASSVGAGGYYEQYF
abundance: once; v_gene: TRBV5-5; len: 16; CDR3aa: CASSPRLAGSSYEQYF
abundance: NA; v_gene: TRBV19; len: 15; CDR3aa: CASSRTGVSYNEQFF
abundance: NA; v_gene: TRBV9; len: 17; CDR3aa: CASSSDVGDRGLTEAFF
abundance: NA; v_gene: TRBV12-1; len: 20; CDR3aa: CASSFRPRDRGRTGVYGYTF
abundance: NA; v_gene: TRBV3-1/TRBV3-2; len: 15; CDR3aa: CASSIQGPDTGELFF
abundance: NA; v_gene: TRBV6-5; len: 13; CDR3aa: CASSVTGGNEQYF
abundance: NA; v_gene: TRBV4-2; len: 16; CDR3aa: CASSQEEGRSGNTIYF
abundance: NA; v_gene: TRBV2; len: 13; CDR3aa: CATRRDRQNEQYF
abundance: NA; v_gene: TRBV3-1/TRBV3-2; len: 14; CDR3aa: CASSQAGKNYGYTF
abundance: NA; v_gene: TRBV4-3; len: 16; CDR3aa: CASSPRTAGEEDTQYF
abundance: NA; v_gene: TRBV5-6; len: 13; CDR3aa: CASSLGLAGIQYF
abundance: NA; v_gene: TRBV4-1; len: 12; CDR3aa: CASGRESNEQFF
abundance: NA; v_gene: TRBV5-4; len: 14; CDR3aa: CASSLAGENQPQHF
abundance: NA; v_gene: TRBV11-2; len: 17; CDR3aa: CASSYRRDRTSTDTQYF
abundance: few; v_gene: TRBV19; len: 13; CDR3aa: CASNLRGSYGYTF
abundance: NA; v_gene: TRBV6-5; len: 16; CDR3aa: CASSYSIWASGNTIYF
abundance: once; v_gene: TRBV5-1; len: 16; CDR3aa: CASSLAGLAGAYEQYF
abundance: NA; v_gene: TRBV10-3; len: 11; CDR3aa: CAISDIDTQYF
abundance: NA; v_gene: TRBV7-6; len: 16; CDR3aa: CASSYRRPSTNEKLFF